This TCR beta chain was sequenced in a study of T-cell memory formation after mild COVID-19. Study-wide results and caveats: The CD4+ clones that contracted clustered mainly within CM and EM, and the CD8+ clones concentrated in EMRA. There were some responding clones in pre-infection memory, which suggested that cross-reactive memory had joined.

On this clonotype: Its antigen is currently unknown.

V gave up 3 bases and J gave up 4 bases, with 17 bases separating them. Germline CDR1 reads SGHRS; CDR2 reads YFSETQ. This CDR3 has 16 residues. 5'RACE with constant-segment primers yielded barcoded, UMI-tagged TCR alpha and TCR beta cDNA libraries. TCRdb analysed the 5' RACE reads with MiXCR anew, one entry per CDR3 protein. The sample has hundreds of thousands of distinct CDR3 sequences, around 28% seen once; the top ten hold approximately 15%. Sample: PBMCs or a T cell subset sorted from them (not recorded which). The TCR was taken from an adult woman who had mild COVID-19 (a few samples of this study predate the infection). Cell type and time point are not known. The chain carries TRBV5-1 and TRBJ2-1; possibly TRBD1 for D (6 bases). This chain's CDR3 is CASSSRTAGGYNEQFF. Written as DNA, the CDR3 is TGCGCCAGCAGCTCCCGGACAGCCGGCGGGTACAATGAGCAGTTCTTC.